This T cell receptor (beta chain) is drawn from a study of CD8+ T cells in alopecia areata. Whole-study findings and limits: When scalp samples are sequenced, resident alphabeta T cells of normal skin are also captured.

Of note for this clone: Its specificity is unknown.

Sequencing relied on a cDNA template that was reverse transcribed from extracted RNA. Here immunoSEQ multiplex PCR was the method, and the copy in TCRdb shows in-frame clones only, minus some. The sample records roughly 20,000 clones, roughly two thirds being singletons. This CDR3 spans 13 amino acids. Germline lookup yields CDR1 SGHRS and CDR2 YFSETQ. Unmatched junction bases numbered 5, after V lost 4 bases and J lost 7 bases. CD4+ cells of several patients were subjected to sorting into CD25+CD127- cells. This chain connects TRBV5-1 to TRBJ2-7, with TRBD1 matching over 10 bases. The sequenced sample consisted of CD4+ Tregs sorted from blood. This receptor was obtained from a human donor with alopecia areata. The CDR3 DNA reads as TGCGCCAGCAGCCAGGACAGGGGGGTTGAGCAGTACTTC. Translation: CASSQDRGVEQYF.